This T cell receptor beta chain was recovered during a study of T-cell reconstitution after alpha-beta-depleted transplantation in children. The CDR3 has 14 amino acids. After removal of 2 bases from V and 2 bases from J, the junction contained 0 bases not matched to a gene. Germline-derived CDR1 and CDR2 are MNHEY and SVGEGT. Preparation of the TCRbeta library used unique molecular identifiers. TCRdb analysed the PCR reads with MiXCR anew, one entry per CDR3 protein. The sample consists of hundreds of thousands of distinct CDR3 sequences, approximately 10% of them appearing once. This chain links TRBV6-2 or TRBV6-3 with TRBJ2-1; 7 nucleotides agree with TRBD2. Sequencing was performed on peripheral blood, taken 180 days after TCRalphabeta/CD19-depleted stem cell transplant. This receptor was obtained from a male patient between 2 and 9 years old who had a stem cell transplant for chronic granulomatous disease, so the T cells may come from the graft donor. The CDR3 DNA sequence: TGTGCCAGCAGTTACGCGGGAGCCTACAATGAGCAGTTCTTC. This encodes CASSYAGAYNEQFF.